This T cell receptor beta chain was captured by sequencing in a study of cytomegalovirus exposure and HLA in healthy donors. Clones were read by immunoSEQ multiplex PCR, and TCRdb kept only the in-frame ones, dropping some. Of 150,000 to 200,000 clones listed, 88% are singletons. On this clone itself: Its cognate antigen is unknown.

From germline, CDR1 is GTSNPN and CDR2 SVGIG (reference sequence). V dropped 0 bases and J dropped 7 bases, with 16 bases sitting between them. The CDR3 contains 15 residues. Notes on the study in general: That first-cohort TCR clusters tended to co-occur in the roughly 110 validation repertoires was found in a later analysis. Rarity marked most TCR sequences, yet some public TCRs occurred in many donors.

Sequenced sample: PBMCs. The J gene is TRBJ2-1, the V gene TRBV30, with TRBD2 as a possible D gene (6 bases). The sequence was collected from a man in his late teens or twenties in good health and CMV-seronegative. CDR3 sequence: CAWSVGRLERNEQFF. CDR3 coding DNA: TGTGCCTGGAGTGTAGGGAGGCTAGAACGGAATGAGCAGTTCTTC. Combining the CDR3 with reference TRBV30 and TRBJ2-1 gives the whole variable domain SQTIHQWPATLVQPVGSPLSLECTVEGTSNPNLYWYRQAAGRGLQLLFYSVGIGQISSEVPQNLSASRPQDRQFILSSKKLLLSDSGFYLCAWSVGRLERNEQFFGPGTRLTVL.